The clone carrying this TCR beta chain was picked up one time. The target antigen is unknown. TCRdb keeps only in-frame clones here, not all; method: immunoSEQ multiplex PCR. Among about 120,000 clones, around 85% were seen once, and the ten largest hold 3.9%. This entry comes from a study of T cell responses to AZD1222 COVID-19 vaccine. Findings and caveats of the study: Dominant at 160-218 and 743-854, vaccine-associated CD4 TCRs also spanned spike. The donor group comprised mostly white British people and more females; the analysis possibly underestimated clonal diversity. Of spike-specific TCRs, nearly half reportedly target regions left unmutated in variants.

The CDR3 length is 16 residues. With 3 bases removed from V and 2 bases from J, the gap between germline ends came to 17 bases. Germline CDR1 reads SGHAT; CDR2 reads FQNNGV. The chain is built from TRBV11-2 and TRBJ2-7, with a weak D call TRBD2 (5 bases). The sequences come from peripheral blood, collected on day 0 of MenACWY control vaccination. This receptor was taken from an adult in good health. CDR3 loop: CASSLAREWLTYEQYF. CDR3 nucleotide sequence: TGTGCCAGCAGCTTGGCGAGGGAGTGGCTTACCTACGAGCAGTACTTC.